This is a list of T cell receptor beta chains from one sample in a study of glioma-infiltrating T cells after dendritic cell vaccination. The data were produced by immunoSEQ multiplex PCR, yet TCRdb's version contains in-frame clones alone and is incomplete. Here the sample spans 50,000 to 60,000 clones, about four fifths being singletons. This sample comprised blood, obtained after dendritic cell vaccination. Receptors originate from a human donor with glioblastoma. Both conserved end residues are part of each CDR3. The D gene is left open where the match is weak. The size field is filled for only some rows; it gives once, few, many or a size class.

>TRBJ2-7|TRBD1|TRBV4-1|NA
CASSQGQGLAYEQYF
TGCGCCAGCAGCCAAGGACAGGGTCTAGCATACGAGCAGTACTTC
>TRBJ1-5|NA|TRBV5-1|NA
CASSLEGGSNQPQHF
TGCGCCAGCAGCTTGGAAGGGGGAAGCAATCAGCCCCAGCATTTT
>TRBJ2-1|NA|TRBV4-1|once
CASSPGGQFRGDEQFF
TGCGCCAGCAGCCCCGGCGGGCAATTTCGGGGAGATGAGCAGTTCTTC
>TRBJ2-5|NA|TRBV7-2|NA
CASSPRWKAQYF
TGTGCCAGCAGCCCGAGGTGGAAGGCCCAGTACTTC
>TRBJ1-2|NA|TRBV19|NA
CASRGGRDGANYGYTF
TGTGCCAGTAGGGGGGGGCGGGACGGTGCTAACTATGGCTACACCTTC
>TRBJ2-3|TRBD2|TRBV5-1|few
CASSRGLAGGFRTDTQYF
TGCGCCAGCAGCCGGGGACTAGCGGGGGGATTTCGCACAGATACGCAGTATTTT
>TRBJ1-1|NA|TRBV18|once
CASSPFGQRYMNTEAFF
TGTGCCAGCTCACCATTCGGACAGCGTTACATGAACACTGAAGCTTTCTTT
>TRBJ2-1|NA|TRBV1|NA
CTSSRKTGQNNEQFF
TGCACCAGCAGCCGAAAAACAGGACAGAACAATGAGCAGTTCTTC
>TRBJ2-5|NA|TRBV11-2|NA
CASSLGFPGNQETQYF
TGTGCCAGCAGCTTAGGCTTCCCAGGGAACCAAGAGACCCAGTACTTC
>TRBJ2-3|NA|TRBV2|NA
CASSDGLPQLVLERTGSTDTQYF
TGTGCCAGCAGTGATGGGTTACCACAACTTGTACTCGAACGGACGGGAAGCACAGATACGCAGTATTTT
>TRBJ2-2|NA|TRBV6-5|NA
CASRGHAGGELFF
TGTGCCAGCAGGGGCCATGCGGGCGGGGAGCTGTTTTTT
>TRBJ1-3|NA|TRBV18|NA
CASSPQRSGNTIYF
TGTGCCAGCTCACCTCAGCGCTCTGGAAACACCATATATTTT
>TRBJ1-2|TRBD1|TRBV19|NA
CASRRGRLNGYTF
TGTGCCAGTAGAAGGGGGCGTCTGAATGGCTACACCTTC
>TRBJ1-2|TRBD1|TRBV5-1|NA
CASSLVGTGDYGYTF
TGCGCCAGCAGCTTGGTCGGGACAGGCGACTATGGCTACACCTTC
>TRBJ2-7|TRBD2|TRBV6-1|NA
CASSEAGGSSYEQYF
TGTGCCAGCAGTGAAGCGGGGGGGAGCTCCTACGAGCAGTACTTC
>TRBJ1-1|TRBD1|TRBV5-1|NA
CASTLQGANTEAFF
TGCGCCAGCACTCTCCAGGGGGCGAACACTGAAGCTTTCTTT
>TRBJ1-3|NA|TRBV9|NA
CASSVGPDSGNTIYF
TGTGCCAGCAGCGTAGGCCCAGACTCTGGAAACACCATATATTTT
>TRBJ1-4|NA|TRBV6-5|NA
CASSAGFTNEKLFF
TGTGCCAGCAGTGCAGGGTTTACTAATGAAAAACTGTTTTTT
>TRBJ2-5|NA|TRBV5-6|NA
CASSRGRGGAGAETQYF
TGTGCCAGCAGCAGGGGTAGGGGGGGGGCCGGTGCGGAGACCCAGTACTTC
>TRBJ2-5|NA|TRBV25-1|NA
CASSPGARGLGETQYF
TGTGCCAGCAGCCCTGGGGCGCGGGGGCTAGGGGAGACCCAGTACTTC
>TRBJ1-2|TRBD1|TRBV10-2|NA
CASRETGGYGYTF
TGCGCCAGCAGAGAGACAGGGGGCTATGGCTACACCTTC
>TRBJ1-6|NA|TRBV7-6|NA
CASSSNIAAYNSPLHF
TGTGCCAGCAGCTCAAACATAGCCGCCTATAATTCACCCCTCCACTTT
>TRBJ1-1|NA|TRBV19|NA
CASTSSLLAFF
TGTGCCAGTACCTCGTCACTGTTGGCTTTCTTT
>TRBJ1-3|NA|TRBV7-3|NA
CASRRDPSSGNTIYF
TGTGCCAGCAGACGAGATCCGAGCTCTGGAAACACCATATATTTT
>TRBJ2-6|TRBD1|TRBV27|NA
CASATGYSGANVLTF
TGTGCCAGCGCGACAGGGTACTCTGGGGCCAACGTCCTGACTTTC
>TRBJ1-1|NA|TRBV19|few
CASSIGHTEAFF
TGTGCCAGTAGTATTGGGCACACTGAAGCTTTCTTT
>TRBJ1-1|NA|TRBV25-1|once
CASSEATFGSNTEAFF
TGTGCCAGCAGTGAAGCTACCTTCGGGTCGAACACTGAAGCTTTCTTT
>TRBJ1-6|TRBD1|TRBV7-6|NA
CASSPDRGRAPLHF
TGTGCCAGCAGCCCTGACAGGGGGCGTGCACCCCTCCACTTT
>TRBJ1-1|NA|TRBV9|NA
CASSVVGQPNTEAFF
TGTGCCAGCAGCGTAGTAGGACAGCCAAACACTGAAGCTTTCTTT
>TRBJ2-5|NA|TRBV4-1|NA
CASSRNSPAGTEVETQYF
TGCGCCAGCAGCCGCAATTCCCCGGCGGGGACGGAGGTGGAGACCCAGTACTTC
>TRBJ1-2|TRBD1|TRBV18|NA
CASSVGQGPGFGYTF
TGTGCCAGCTCAGTTGGACAGGGTCCGGGTTTTGGCTACACCTTC
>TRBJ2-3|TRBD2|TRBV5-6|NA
CASSVAGGRDTQYF
TGTGCCAGCTCCGTAGCGGGGGGGCGGGATACGCAGTATTTT
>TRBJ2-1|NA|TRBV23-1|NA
CASSQLRDRNNEQFF
TGCGCCAGCAGTCAATTGCGAGACAGAAACAATGAGCAGTTCTTC
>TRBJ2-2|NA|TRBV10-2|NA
CASSELGGGAGELFF
TGCGCCAGCAGTGAGTTGGGGGGGGGCGCCGGGGAGCTGTTTTTT
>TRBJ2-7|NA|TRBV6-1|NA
CASSEGYEGAQDEQYF
TGTGCCAGCAGTGAAGGCTACGAGGGTGCCCAGGACGAGCAGTACTTC
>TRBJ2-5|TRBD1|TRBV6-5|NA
CASRTGGQETQYF
TGTGCCAGCAGAACAGGGGGACAAGAGACCCAGTACTTC
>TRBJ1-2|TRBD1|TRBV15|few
CATSRSPGQAANYGYTF
TGTGCCACCAGCAGATCCCCCGGACAGGCAGCTAACTATGGCTACACCTTC
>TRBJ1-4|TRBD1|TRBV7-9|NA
CASSSRQGRNEKLFF
TGTGCCAGCAGCTCGAGACAGGGCCGGAATGAAAAACTGTTTTTT
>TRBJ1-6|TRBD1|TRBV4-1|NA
CASSQEGQAPLHF
TGCGCCAGCAGCCAAGAGGGACAGGCACCCCTCCACTTT
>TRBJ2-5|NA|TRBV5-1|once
CASSLWPGKGETQYF
TGCGCCAGCAGCTTGTGGCCAGGGAAAGGAGAGACCCAGTACTTC
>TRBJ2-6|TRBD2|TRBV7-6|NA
CASSLLAGASGANVLTF
TGTGCCAGCAGCTTACTGGCGGGAGCGTCTGGGGCCAACGTCCTGACTTTC
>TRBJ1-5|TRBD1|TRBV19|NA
CASSPLRGLHQPQHF
TGTGCCAGTAGTCCACTTAGGGGGCTTCATCAGCCCCAGCATTTT
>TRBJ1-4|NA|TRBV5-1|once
CASSLTPTNEKLFF
TGCGCCAGCAGCTTAACACCAACTAATGAAAAACTGTTTTTT
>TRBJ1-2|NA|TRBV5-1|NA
CASSLAPGSYGYTF
TGCGCCAGCAGCTTGGCCCCGGGGAGCTATGGCTACACCTTC
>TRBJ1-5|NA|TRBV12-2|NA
CASRLLRGSNQPQHF
TGTGCAAGTCGCTTATTACGGGGTAGCAATCAGCCCCAGCATTTT